These 15 T cell receptor beta chains were all obtained from the same sample, sequenced in a study of cytomegalovirus exposure and HLA in healthy donors. The PCR ran on 60 Vbeta and 13 Jbeta primers. Profiled with immunoSEQ multiplex PCR; TCRdb holds only in-frame clones, not every one. The sample holds fewer than 130,000 clones, approximately 84% seen once. Sequenced sample: PBMCs. These receptors were obtained from a man aged 35 to 55 in good health and CMV-seronegative.

The chain uses TRBV6-5 and TRBJ2-5; D gene unclear. V lost 2 bases and J lost 4, with 8 bases in between. CDR1 is MNHEY and CDR2 is SVGAGI in the germline V gene. The CDR3 is made up of 13 amino acids. This chain's CDR3 is CASSYPVRETQYF. CDR3 in DNA: TGTGCCAGCAGTTACCCGGTCCGAGAGACCCAGTACTTC.

This clone was counted between two and nine times. The J gene is TRBJ2-1, the V gene TRBV10-2, with D unresolved. This CDR3 has 14 residues. The germline CDR1 and CDR2 sequences are WSHSY and SAAADI. Trimming took off 0 bases at V and 1 base at J, with 4 bases between the two ends. CDR3 in DNA: TGCGCCAGCAGTGAGTCAGCATCCTACAATGAGCAGTTCTTC. Translating it yields CASSESASYNEQFF.

V gene TRBV20-1 combines with J gene TRBJ2-1; 7 bases are a match to TRBD2. The V gene end was trimmed by 5 bases and the J gene end by 7 bases; junction bases not matched to a gene: 2. This CDR3 has 11 amino acids. In germline, CDR1 is DFQATT, CDR2 SNEGSKA (reference sequence). This chain's CDR3 is CSAGGVNEQFF. The CDR3 DNA is TGCAGTGCTGGGGGGGTAAATGAGCAGTTCTTC.

V usage is TRBV18 and J usage is TRBJ2-7, with a tentative D call TRBD1 (5 bases). The germline CDR1 and CDR2 sequences are KGHSH and LQKENI. The CDR3 covers 16 residues. V was trimmed by 0 bases and J by 6 bases, leaving 18 bases between them. The CDR3 nucleotides are TGTGCCAGCTCACCACCGACTCGGACACCCCCGACCGAGCAGTACTTC. Translated: CASSPPTRTPPTEQYF.

The CDR3 DNA is TGTGCCAGCAGCTTGGGGGGGGTACCCTACGAGCAGTACTTC. Translated, it gives CASSLGGVPYEQYF. The rearrangement joins TRBV5-6 to TRBJ2-7, with D maybe TRBD2 (6 bases). V lost 0 bases to trimming and J lost 2 bases, with 9 bases between them. Germline V CDR1 and CDR2: SGHDT, YYEEEE. The CDR3 has 14 amino acids.

The chain carries TRBV9 and TRBJ2-7; 7 nucleotides match TRBD1. J was trimmed by 3 bases and V by 0 bases; bases with no gene match: 3. This CDR3 region has 14 residues. Germline values: CDR1 SGDLS, CDR2 YYNGEE. CDR3 loop: CASSVETGNYEQYF. CDR3 in DNA: TGTGCCAGCAGCGTAGAGACAGGGAACTACGAGCAGTACTTC.

The gene calls are TRBV5-6 and TRBJ1-5; 9 positions agree with TRBD1. This CDR3 contains 16 residues. CDR1 and CDR2 (germline): SGHDT, YYEEEE. Trimming cost V 1 base and J 3 bases; bases outside gene matches: 5. The CDR3 coding sequence is TGTGCCAGCAGCTTGTCGGGACAGGGAATCAATCAGCCCCAGCATTTT. Its translation: CASSLSGQGINQPQHF. The full variable domain, rest sourced from reference TRBV5-6 and TRBJ1-5, is DAGVTQSPTHLIKTRGQQVTLRCSPKSGHDTVSWYQQALGQGPQFIFQYYEEEERQRGNFPDRFSGHQFPNYSSELNVNALLLGDSALYLCASSLSGQGINQPQHFGDGTRLSIL.

The J gene is TRBJ2-5, the V gene TRBV5-1; 12 bases agree with TRBD2. After removal of 4 bases from V and 0 bases from J, the junction contained 7 bases not matched to a gene. The CDR3 is made up of 17 amino acids. Germline V CDR1 and CDR2: SGHRS, YFSETQ. CDR3 bases: TGCGCCAGCAGCGCCGGACTAGCGGGGAGTTACCAAGAGACCCAGTACTTC. Protein: CASSAGLAGSYQETQYF.

The rearrangement uses TRBV30 and TRBJ1-6; possibly TRBD1 for D (5 bases). Germline loops: CDR1 GTSNPN, CDR2 SVGIG (reference sequence). The CDR3 consists of 12 residues. Deletions cut 2 bases from V and 6 bases from J, with 5 bases between. The CDR3 DNA sequence: TGTGCCTGGAGTCAGGGTAATTCACCCCTCCACTTT. It yields the protein CAWSQGNSPLHF. Variable domain in full (rest from reference TRBV30 and TRBJ1-6): SQTIHQWPATLVQPVGSPLSLECTVEGTSNPNLYWYRQAAGRGLQLLFYSVGIGQISSEVPQNLSASRPQDRQFILSSKKLLLSDSGFYLCAWSQGNSPLHFGNGTRLTVT.

The CDR3 nucleotides read TGTGCCAGCTCACCAACAGGGGGTGAGCCCCAGCATTTT. Its protein is CASSPTGGEPQHF. V gene TRBV18 combines with J gene TRBJ1-5; 8 bases map to TRBD1. The CDR3 loop spans 13 amino acids. J lost 8 bases, V lost 2 bases, and 2 bases had no gene match. Germline assignment: CDR1 KGHSH and CDR2 LQKENI.

This clone came up a few times. The V gene is TRBV27, the J gene TRBJ1-5, with TRBD1 matching over 8 bases. The CDR3 covers 14 residues. V lost 9 bases to trimming and J lost 2 bases; unmatched junction nucleotides: 6. The V gene's germline CDR1 is MNHEY and CDR2 SMNVEV (reference sequence). DNA for the CDR3: TGTGCCAGTCGACAGGGGCTCGGCAATCAGCCCCAGCATTTT. Translation: CASRQGLGNQPQHF.

The V and J genes are TRBV28 and TRBJ1-5; D unresolved. The CDR3 extends over 14 amino acids. Looked up from germline, CDR1 is MDHEN and CDR2 is SYDVKM. Trimming removed 3 bases from V and 3 bases from J, with 9 bases in between. CDR3 sequence: CASSFPQYNQPQHF. For the CDR3, the DNA is TGTGCCAGCAGTTTCCCCCAGTACAATCAGCCCCAGCATTTT.

V usage is TRBV7-9 and J usage is TRBJ2-7, with D possibly TRBD1 on 6 matching bases. This CDR3 spans 15 amino acids. With 1 base removed from V and 2 bases from J, the gap between germline ends came to 12 bases. Germline CDR1 and CDR2: SEHNR and FQNEAQ (reference sequence). DNA of the CDR3: TGTGCCAGCAGCTTAGGGCAGGGGAAAACCTACGAGCAGTACTTC. It is translated as CASSLGQGKTYEQYF. The entire variable domain, with the rest obtained from reference TRBV7-9 and TRBJ2-7, is as follows: DTGVSQNPRHKITKRGQNVTFRCDPISEHNRLYWYRQTLGQGPEFLTYFQNEAQLEKSRLLSDRFSAERPKGSFSTLEIQRTEQGDSAMYLCASSLGQGKTYEQYFGPGTRLTVT.

The chain uses TRBV25-1 and TRBJ2-3; D uncertain. The CDR3 covers 15 residues. V lost 5 bases and J lost 3, with 15 bases in between. Germline V CDR1 and CDR2: MGHDK, SYGVNS. CDR3 sequence: CASSSRLFGTDTQYF. CDR3 DNA sequence: TGTGCCAGCAGTTCAAGGTTATTCGGGACAGATACGCAGTATTTT.

V and J are TRBV7-8 and TRBJ1-3; 7 positions agree with TRBD1. V lost 5 bases to trimming and J lost 0 bases; unmatched junction nucleotides: 13. Germline lookup yields CDR1 SGHVS and CDR2 FQNEAQ. This CDR3 is built from 18 residues. CDR3 DNA: TGTGCCAGCAGCCCCCGGCTCGGACAGGCGAACTCTGGAAACACCATATATTTT. It yields the protein CASSPRLGQANSGNTIYF.